The entry below describes one TCR beta chain. What it recognizes is unknown. Germline V gene data show CDR1 as MNHEY and CDR2 as SVGAGI. The CDR3 covers 13 residues. J was trimmed by 5 bases and V by 7 bases; bases with no gene match: 4. This specimen belongs to a study of vaccination effects on CD4 cells after COVID-19. Study as a whole: Post-vaccine sampling occurred a median 72 days after the second dose.

The table came from immunoSEQ multiplex PCR; TCRdb's copy has only in-frame clones and leaves some out. The sample has 12,000 or so clones; roughly 70% are singletons. In the ViraFEST assay, antigen-specific CD4+ clonotypes were identified by expansion after peptide-pool stimulation. Following an approximately 9-day culture, CD4+ T cells were purified. Two-dose BNT162b2 or mRNA-1273 vaccination was given to participants. The clonotype comes from a human donor who received a COVID-19 vaccine. The chain carries TRBV6-5 and TRBJ2-3; 9 nucleotides line up with TRBD2. Sample: CD4+ T cells from PBMCs cultured with SARS-CoV-2 spike peptides, taken after COVID-19 vaccination. CDR3 sequence: CASILAGLDTQYF. CDR3 DNA sequence: TGTGCCAGCATCCTAGCGGGGTTAGATACGCAGTATTTT.